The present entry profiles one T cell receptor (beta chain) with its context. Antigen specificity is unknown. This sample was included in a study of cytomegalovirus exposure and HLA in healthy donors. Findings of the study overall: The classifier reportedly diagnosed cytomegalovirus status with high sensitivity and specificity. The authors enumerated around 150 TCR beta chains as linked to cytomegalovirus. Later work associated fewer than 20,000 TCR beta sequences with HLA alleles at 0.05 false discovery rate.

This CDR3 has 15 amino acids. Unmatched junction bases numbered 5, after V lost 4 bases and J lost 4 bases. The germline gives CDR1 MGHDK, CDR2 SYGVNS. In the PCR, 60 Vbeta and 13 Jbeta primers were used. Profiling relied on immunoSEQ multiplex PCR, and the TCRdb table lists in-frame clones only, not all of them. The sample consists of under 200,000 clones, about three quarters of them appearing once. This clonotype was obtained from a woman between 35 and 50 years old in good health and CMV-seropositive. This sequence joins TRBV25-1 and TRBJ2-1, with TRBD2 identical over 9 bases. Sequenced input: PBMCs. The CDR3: CASSVAGGPYNEQFF. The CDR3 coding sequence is TGTGCCAGCAGTGTGGCGGGAGGGCCATACAATGAGCAGTTCTTC.